This T cell receptor beta chain stems from a study of T cells in Graves' hyperthyroidism and ophthalmopathy. TCR beta CDR3 regions were amplified from RNA. In the first-round RT-PCR of the TCR CDR3, the HTBI primer set was used. TCRdb analysed the multiplex PCR reads with MiXCR anew, one entry per CDR3 protein. In the table there are roughly 800,000 distinct CDR3 sequences, around 39% of which are singletons. Of note for this clonotype: Its antigen remains unidentified.

This CDR3 comprises 10 residues. Germline-derived CDR1 and CDR2 are SQVTM and ANQGSEA. With 4 bases removed from V and 8 bases from J, the gap between germline ends came to 8 bases. Clinical symptoms, serum thyroxine and TRAb, thyroid ultrasound and orbital computed tomography together formed the diagnostic basis. Findings of the study overall: A model using 13 V-J features told ophthalmopathy apart from stable hyperthyroidism. Model-based prediction identified ophthalmopathy a median approximately 6 months prior to its onset. Researchers found most expanded thyroid clonotypes above 0.001 in blood as well.

This TCR derives from a man aged 18 to 30 with Graves' hyperthyroidism. The rearrangement joins TRBV29-1 to TRBJ1-2; D might be TRBD1 (6 bases). Sequencing was performed on blood. DNA for the CDR3: TGCAGCGTTGTCAGGGGAGGCTACACCTTC. It codes for CSVVRGGYTF.